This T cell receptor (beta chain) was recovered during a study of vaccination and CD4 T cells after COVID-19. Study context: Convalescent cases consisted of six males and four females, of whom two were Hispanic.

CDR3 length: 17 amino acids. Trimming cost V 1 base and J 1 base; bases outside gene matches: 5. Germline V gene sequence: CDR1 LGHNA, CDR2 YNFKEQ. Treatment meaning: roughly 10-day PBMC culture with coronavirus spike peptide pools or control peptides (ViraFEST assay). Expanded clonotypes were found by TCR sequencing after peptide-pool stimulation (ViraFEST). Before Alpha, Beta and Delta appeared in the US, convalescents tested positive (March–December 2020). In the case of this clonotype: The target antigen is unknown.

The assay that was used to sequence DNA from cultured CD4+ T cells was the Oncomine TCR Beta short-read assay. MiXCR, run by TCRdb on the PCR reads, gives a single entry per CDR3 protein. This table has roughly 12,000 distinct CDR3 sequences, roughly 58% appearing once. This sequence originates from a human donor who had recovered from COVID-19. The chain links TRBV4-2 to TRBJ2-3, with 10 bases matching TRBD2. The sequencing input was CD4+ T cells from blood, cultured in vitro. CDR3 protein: CASSQVEGLAGTDTQYF. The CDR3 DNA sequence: TGTGCCAGCAGCCAAGTTGAAGGACTAGCGGGCACAGATACGCAGTATTTT.